Below are 30 T cell receptor beta chains sequenced from a single sample in a study of blood T cells in healthy people across ages. Together with a sample-barcoded 5' primer, a J-beta primer mix was included in a second PCR lasting roughly 6 to 12 cycles. A single record per CDR3 protein comes from TCRdb applying MiXCR to the 5' RACE reads. The top ten hold more than 2% of the sample, which has 2 million or so distinct CDR3 sequences, roughly 50% seen once. The specimen sequenced was blood. These receptors all stem from a woman aged 40 to 55 in good health.

V and J are TRBV5-6 and TRBJ2-7; D gene uncertain. The tail of the sequence fits TRBJ2-4 better, so the J call may be wrong. Germline V lookup: CDR1 SGHDT, CDR2 YYEEEE. There are 15 residues in the CDR3. CDR3 bases: TGTGCCAGCAGCACTGGTAGTGTAGCCAAAAACATTCAGTACTTC. Translating gives CASSTGSVAKNIQYF.

The V gene is TRBV20-1, the J gene TRBJ2-5, with D maybe TRBD2 (5 bases). The closer fit of TRBJ2-7 to the DNA end suggests the J call may be wrong. Germline V lookup: CDR1 DFQATT, CDR2 SNEGSKA (reference sequence). The CDR3 extends over 13 amino acids. The chain's CDR3 is CSARGNGAYEQYF. The CDR3 DNA is TGCAGTGCTAGGGGGAACGGGGCCTACGAGCAGTACTTC.

This clonotype appeared once. The chain links TRBV6-2 or TRBV6-3 to TRBJ1-1; D unresolved. Germline loops: CDR1 MNHEY, CDR2 SVGEGT. This CDR3 is 11 amino acids long. The germline V and J ends were trimmed by 5 bases and 10 bases, with 11 bases remaining between them. The CDR3 bases are TGTGCCAGCAGTGATTGGGATGGAGCTTTCTTT. The encoded protein is CASSDWDGAFF.

This clonotype was recorded once. The CDR3 here is CASSFPSTSGESSGANVLTF. The CDR3 DNA is TGTGCCAGCAGCTTCCCAAGCACTAGCGGGGAAAGCTCTGGGGCCAACGTCCTGACTTTC. V gene TRBV7-2 combines with J gene TRBJ2-6, with TRBD2 matching 10 bases. The V gene's germline CDR1 is SGHTA and CDR2 FQGNSA. V lost 3 bases and J lost 0; bases outside the gene matches: 11. This CDR3 comprises 20 residues.

The sample holds a few counts of this clonotype. The chain couples TRBV20-1 to TRBJ2-1; the D gene could be TRBD1 or TRBD2 (5 bases each). The germline V gene has CDR1 DFQATT and CDR2 SNEGSKA (reference sequence). The CDR3 runs 14 residues. V was clipped by 1 base and J by 7 bases, with 14 bases between them. CDR3 loop: CSARASWGMNEQFF. CDR3 nucleotide sequence: TGCAGTGCTAGAGCTAGCTGGGGGATGAATGAGCAGTTCTTC.

This clonotype was counted a few times. The rearrangement links TRBV7-2 to TRBJ1-5; D is undetermined. Germline V CDR1 and CDR2: SGHTA, FQGNSA. The V gene lost 5 bases and the J gene lost 2 bases, with 16 bases spanning the gap. This CDR3 is built from 16 residues. CDR3 in DNA: TGTGCCAGCAGCGCCCGGCCCCTTGGGGGCAATCAGCCCCAGCATTTT. It yields the protein CASSARPLGGNQPQHF.

The V call is TRBV21-1, the J call TRBJ2-1; the D call in the table, TRBD2, was not verified against the DNA. TRBV21-1 is termed a pseudogene. CDR3 size: 17 residues. In DNA form, the CDR3 reads TGTGCCAGCAGCCTCCTTCGGGCTAGCGGGGGGTACAATGAGCAGTTCTTC. Translating it yields CASSLLRASGGYNEQFF.

The chain links TRBV27 to TRBJ1-4; the match to TRBD1 covers 8 bases. The CDR3 length is 14 residues. V gave up 5 bases and J gave up 7 bases; unmatched junction bases: 6. Germline V gives CDR1 MNHEY, CDR2 SMNVEV (reference sequence). The CDR3: CASSLQGAGEKLFF. CDR3 DNA sequence: TGTGCCAGCAGTCTTCAGGGGGCGGGTGAAAAACTGTTTTTT. Full variable domain (outside the CDR3, taken from reference TRBV27 and TRBJ1-4): EAQVTQNPRYLITVTGKKLTVTCSQNMNHEYMSWYRQDPGLGLRQIYYSMNVEVTDKGDVPEGYKVSRKEKRNFPLILESPSPNQTSLYFCASSLQGAGEKLFFGSGTQLSVL.

This clonotype was picked up a small number of times. The gene calls are TRBV10-2 and TRBJ2-7; either TRBD1 or TRBD2 may supply D (6 bases each). Per germline, CDR1 WSHSY and CDR2 SAAADI. This CDR3 has 14 amino acids. V shed 7 bases and J shed 2 bases, with 15 bases lying between them. The CDR3 DNA is TGCGCCAGCACTAACAAGGAGGGGGCCTACGAGCAGTACTTC. This encodes CASTNKEGAYEQYF.

This clonotype was counted only a few times. The rearrangement links TRBV20-1 to TRBJ2-3; D unresolved. Deletions cut 0 bases from V and 5 bases from J, with 6 bases between. Germline assignment: CDR1 DFQATT and CDR2 SNEGSKA (reference sequence). The CDR3 has 12 residues. The CDR3, as DNA: TGCAGTGCTAGAGATTGGAGAGATACGCAGTATTTT. This encodes CSARDWRDTQYF.

The V gene is TRBV3-1, the J gene TRBJ2-1; the D gene is possibly TRBD1 (6 bases). The CDR3 sequence is 16 residues long. Trimming stripped 4 bases from V and 5 bases from J, with 18 bases between. CDR1 and CDR2 (germline): LGHDT, YNNKEL (reference sequence). This chain's CDR3 is CASSLMEGGFNNEQFF. The CDR3 nucleotides read TGTGCCAGCAGCCTCATGGAAGGGGGTTTCAACAATGAGCAGTTCTTC.

This clonotype has more than one count but fewer than ten. The chain uses TRBV12-3 or TRBV12-4 and TRBJ2-1, with 8 bases fitting TRBD2. CDR3 length: 14 amino acids. The V gene end was trimmed by 5 bases and the J gene end by 8 bases; junction bases not matched to a gene: 8. CDR3 sequence reads: CASSPRGLGDEQFF. The CDR3 DNA reads as TGTGCCAGCAGTCCTAGGGGACTAGGGGATGAGCAGTTCTTC.

This clonotype was seen more than once but under ten times. The CDR3 spells CASSLGLRSSSYEQYF. CDR3 coding DNA: TGCGCCAGCAGCCTGGGACTGCGGAGCTCGTCCTACGAGCAGTACTTC. The chain links TRBV5-1 to TRBJ2-7, with TRBD2 as a possible D gene (6 bases). Germline values: CDR1 SGHRS, CDR2 YFSETQ. V was cut by 4 bases and J by 1 base, with 18 bases left in between. There are 16 residues in the CDR3.

In this sample, this clonotype turned up a few times. The chain carries TRBV29-1 and TRBJ1-5; D remains unclear. V lost 6 bases, J lost 1 base, and 7 bases lay in between. This CDR3 is built from 12 residues. Germline CDR1 is SQVTM and CDR2 is ANQGSEA. The CDR3 region has the DNA TGCAGCGTGAAGGCGAGCAATCAGCCCCAGCATTTT. This codes for CSVKASNQPQHF.

The chain uses TRBV6-2 or TRBV6-3 and TRBJ2-2, with TRBD1 matching 7 bases. Germline-derived CDR1 and CDR2 are MNHEY and SVGEGT. This CDR3 has 15 amino acids. J gave up 6 bases and V 6 bases, and 10 bases lay outside the gene matches. CDR3 DNA: TGTGCCAGCAGAAATACAGGGGATCCGGCCGGGGAGCTGTTTTTT. As protein: CASRNTGDPAGELFF.

The chain links TRBV20-1 to TRBJ2-7, with 11 bases lining up with TRBD2. With V trimmed by 3 bases and J by 3 bases, 7 bases remained unmatched. CDR3 length: 15 amino acids. From germline, CDR1 is DFQATT and CDR2 SNEGSKA (reference sequence). CDR3: CSASPLAGEIYEQYF. CDR3 DNA sequence: TGCAGTGCTAGCCCACTAGCGGGGGAGATCTACGAGCAGTACTTC.

This chain uses TRBV7-6 with TRBJ2-3; TRBD2 might be the D (6 bases). V was shortened by 5 bases and J by 3 bases, with 15 bases between the two germline ends. CDR1 is SGHVS and CDR2 is FNYEAQ in the germline V gene. The CDR3 extends over 15 amino acids. The CDR3 reads CASSARARGTDTQYF. CDR3 in DNA: TGTGCCAGCAGCGCCCGGGCCCGGGGGACAGATACGCAGTATTTT.

The chain recombines TRBV5-5 with TRBJ2-3, with a possible D match to TRBD1 (5 bases). This CDR3 comprises 14 residues. V dropped 7 bases and J dropped 1 base, with 13 bases sitting between them. Germline V gives CDR1 SGHKS, CDR2 YYEKEE (reference sequence). The CDR3 sequence is CASARVTGTDTQYF. In DNA form, the CDR3 reads TGTGCCAGCGCCAGGGTTACGGGCACAGATACGCAGTATTTT.

V is TRBV28 and J is TRBJ2-5, with D possibly matching TRBD2 (6 bases). This CDR3 comprises 14 residues. The ends were cut back, 6 bases at V and 5 bases at J, with 16 bases in the middle. The germline gives CDR1 MDHEN, CDR2 SYDVKM. The CDR3 loop reads CASRGAEGKETQYF. The CDR3 region has the DNA TGTGCCAGCAGAGGGGCGGAGGGAAAGGAGACCCAGTACTTC.

The chain combines TRBV7-2 with TRBJ2-1; 7 bases are a match to TRBD1. In germline, CDR1 is SGHTA, CDR2 FQGNSA. CDR3 size: 14 residues. J gave up 8 bases and V 5 bases, and 9 bases lay outside the gene matches. The CDR3 reads CASSPDRAVDEQFF. In DNA form, the CDR3 reads TGTGCCAGCAGCCCCGACAGGGCGGTGGATGAGCAGTTCTTC.

In regard to this clonotype: At one boundary the junction diverges from the germline segment, which might be a read error. The rearrangement joins TRBV9 to TRBJ2-1; no definite D call. The germline V gene has CDR1 SGDLS and CDR2 YYNGEE. This CDR3 is built from 12 residues. This chain's CDR3 is CASSVSPLERFF. The CDR3 bases are TGTGCCAGCAGCGTTTCGCCCCTTGAGCGGTTCTTC.

This clonotype has only a few counts. The V and J genes are TRBV4-3 and TRBJ2-3; D possibly matches TRBD1 or TRBD2 (5 bases each). Per the germline V gene, CDR1 is LGHNA and CDR2 is YSLEER. CDR3 length: 18 amino acids. Trimming cost V 2 bases and J 6 bases, with 24 bases left between them. The CDR3 is CASSQLVGRAPGADTQYF. The CDR3, as DNA: TGCGCCAGCAGCCAACTTGTCGGGCGGGCTCCCGGGGCTGATACGCAGTATTTT.

In its sample, this clonotype was seen a few times. The gene calls are TRBV7-9 and TRBJ1-4; possible D gene TRBD1, 5 bases. Germline CDR1 is SEHNR and CDR2 is FQNEAQ (reference sequence). Trimming removed 5 bases at V and 6 bases at J, with 22 bases between. CDR3 length equals 17 residues. CDR3 sequence reads: CASSQRGGRLADEKLFF. Written as DNA, the CDR3 is TGTGCCAGCAGCCAACGGGGCGGACGGTTAGCGGATGAAAAACTGTTTTTT. The full variable domain, rest sourced from reference TRBV7-9 and TRBJ1-4, is DTGVSQNPRHKITKRGQNVTFRCDPISEHNRLYWYRQTLGQGPEFLTYFQNEAQLEKSRLLSDRFSAERPKGSFSTLEIQRTEQGDSAMYLCASSQRGGRLADEKLFFGSGTQLSVL.

This rearrangement joins TRBV5-1 to TRBJ1-1, with D possibly matching TRBD1 (5 bases). V lost 2 bases and J lost 4, with 15 bases in between. In germline, CDR1 is SGHRS, CDR2 YFSETQ. The CDR3 contains 15 residues. The CDR3, as DNA: TGCGCCAGCAGCTTCCAGCGGGGGTACGCCACTGAAGCTTTCTTT. Translation: CASSFQRGYATEAFF.

This clonotype was counted only a few times. The rearrangement uses TRBV20-1 and TRBJ1-6; no definite D call. Trimming pared 1 base from V and 7 bases from J, leaving 11 bases between. The CDR3 runs 14 residues. In germline, CDR1 is DFQATT, CDR2 SNEGSKA (reference sequence). CDR3 DNA sequence: TGCAGTGCTAGAGCGTCGGCGAACAATTCACCCCTCCACTTT. It yields the protein CSARASANNSPLHF.

This clonotype has a handful of counts. The chain joins TRBV6-2 or TRBV6-3 to TRBJ2-7; D perhaps matches TRBD2 (6 bases). The end of the DNA fits TRBJ2-5 better, so the J call may be wrong. From germline, CDR1 is MNHEY and CDR2 SVGEGT. The CDR3 contains 15 residues. This chain's CDR3 is CASSYAWGEKGTQYF. CDR3 nucleotides: TGTGCCAGCAGTTACGCCTGGGGGGAGAAGGGGACCCAGTACTTC.

As to this clonotype: Sequence at one end of the junction differs from germline and may be a read error. The chain has TRBV29-1 and TRBJ2-3; 9 bases map to TRBD2. There are 14 residues in the CDR3. Germline V gene lookup returns CDR1 SQVTM and CDR2 ANQGSEA. CDR3 coding DNA: TGTCGCGCGGGAGGGCCCTCCATCACAGATACGCAGTATTTT. It translates to CRAGGPSITDTQYF.

The chain uses TRBV12-3 or TRBV12-4 and TRBJ2-1, with a tentative D call TRBD1 (6 bases). The ends were cut back, 0 bases at V and 3 bases at J, with 15 bases in the middle. This CDR3 comprises 17 residues. CDR3 loop: CASSLAGARAGYNEQFF. In DNA form, the CDR3 reads TGTGCCAGCAGTTTAGCGGGGGCTAGGGCAGGCTACAATGAGCAGTTCTTC.

This clonotype was seen a single time. The chain links TRBV7-2 to TRBJ2-3, with D tentatively TRBD1 (7 bases). In germline, CDR1 is SGHTA, CDR2 FQGNSA. V lost 5 bases, J lost 8 bases, and 23 bases lay in between. This CDR3 region has 16 residues. CDR3 sequence reads: CASSPTSSGGQSTQYF. CDR3 coding DNA: TGTGCCAGCAGCCCGACCTCATCCGGGGGACAGAGTACGCAGTATTTT.

This clonotype was detected only a few times. This chain joins TRBV20-1 and TRBJ2-1, with no clear D. Germline CDR1 reads DFQATT; CDR2 reads SNEGSKA (reference sequence). The CDR3 is 11 residues long. The V end was cut by 2 bases, the J end by 4 bases, with 3 bases between. DNA of the CDR3: TGCAGTGCTAGACCTTACAATGAGCAGTTCTTC. It translates to CSARPYNEQFF.